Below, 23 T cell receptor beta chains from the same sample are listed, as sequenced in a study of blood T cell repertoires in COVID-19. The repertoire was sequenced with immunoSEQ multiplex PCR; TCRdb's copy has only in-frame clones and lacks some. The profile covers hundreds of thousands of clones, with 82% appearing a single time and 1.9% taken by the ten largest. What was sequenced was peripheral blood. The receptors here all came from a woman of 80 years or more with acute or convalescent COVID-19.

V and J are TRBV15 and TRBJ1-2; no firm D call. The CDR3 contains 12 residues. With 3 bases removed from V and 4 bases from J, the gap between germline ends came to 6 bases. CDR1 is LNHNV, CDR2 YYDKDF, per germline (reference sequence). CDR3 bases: TGTGCCACCAGCAGCCGGAGCTATGGCTACACCTTC. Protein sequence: CATSSRSYGYTF.

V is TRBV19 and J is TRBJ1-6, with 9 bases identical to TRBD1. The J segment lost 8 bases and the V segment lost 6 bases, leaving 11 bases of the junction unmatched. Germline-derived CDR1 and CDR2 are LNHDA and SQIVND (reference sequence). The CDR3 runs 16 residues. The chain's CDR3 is CASSAGQGYGDSPLHF. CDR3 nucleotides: TGTGCCAGTAGCGCCGGACAGGGGTACGGAGATTCACCCCTCCACTTT.

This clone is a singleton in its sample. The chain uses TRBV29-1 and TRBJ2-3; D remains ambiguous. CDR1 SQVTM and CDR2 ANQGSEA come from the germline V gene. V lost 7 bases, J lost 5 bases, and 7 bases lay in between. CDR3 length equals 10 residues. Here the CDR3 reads CSAGQDTQYF. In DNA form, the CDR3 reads TGCAGCGCTGGCCAAGATACGCAGTATTTT.

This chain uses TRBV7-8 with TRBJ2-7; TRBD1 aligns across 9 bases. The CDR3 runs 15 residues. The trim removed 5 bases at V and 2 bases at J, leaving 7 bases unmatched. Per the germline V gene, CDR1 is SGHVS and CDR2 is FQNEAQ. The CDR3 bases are TGTGCCAGCAGCACCCGGGACAGGGCCACCTACGAGCAGTACTTC. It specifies CASSTRDRATYEQYF.

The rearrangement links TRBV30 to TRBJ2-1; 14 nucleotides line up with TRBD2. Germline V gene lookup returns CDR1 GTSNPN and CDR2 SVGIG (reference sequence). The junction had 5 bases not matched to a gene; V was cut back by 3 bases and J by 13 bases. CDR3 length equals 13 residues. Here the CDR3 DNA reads TGTGCCTGGAGGACTAGCGGGAGGGCCGGTCAGTTCTTC. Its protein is CAWRTSGRAGQFF.

CDR3 nucleotides: TGCGCCAGCAGTCGCCCTAGCGGGGAATACAATGAGCAGTTCTTC. It is translated as CASSRPSGEYNEQFF. The gene calls are TRBV5-1 and TRBJ2-1; 9 positions match TRBD2. V lost 5 bases and J lost 4; bases outside the gene matches: 7. Germline-derived CDR1 and CDR2 are SGHRS and YFSETQ. The CDR3 has 15 residues.

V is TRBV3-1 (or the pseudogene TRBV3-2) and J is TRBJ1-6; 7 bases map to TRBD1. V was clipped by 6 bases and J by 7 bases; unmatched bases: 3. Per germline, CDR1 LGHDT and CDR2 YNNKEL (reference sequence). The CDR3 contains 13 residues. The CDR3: CASRQGSNSPLHF. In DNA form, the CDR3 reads TGTGCCAGCAGACAGGGGAGCAATTCACCCCTCCACTTT.

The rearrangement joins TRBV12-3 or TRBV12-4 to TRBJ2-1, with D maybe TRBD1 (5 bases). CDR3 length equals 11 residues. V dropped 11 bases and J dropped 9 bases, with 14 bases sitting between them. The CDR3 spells CAVSGLTEQFF. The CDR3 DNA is TGTGCCGTCTCAGGGTTGACTGAGCAGTTCTTC.

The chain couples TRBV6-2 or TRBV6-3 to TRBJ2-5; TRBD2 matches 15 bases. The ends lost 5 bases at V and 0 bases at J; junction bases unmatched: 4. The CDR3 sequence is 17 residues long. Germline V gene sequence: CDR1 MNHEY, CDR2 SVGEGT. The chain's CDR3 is CASSLWTSGRDQETQYF. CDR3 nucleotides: TGTGCCAGCAGTCTGTGGACTAGCGGGAGGGACCAAGAGACCCAGTACTTC.

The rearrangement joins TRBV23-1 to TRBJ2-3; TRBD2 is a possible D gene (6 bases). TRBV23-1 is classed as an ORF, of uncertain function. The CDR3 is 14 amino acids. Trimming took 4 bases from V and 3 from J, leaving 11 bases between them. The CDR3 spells CASSPAGRTDTQYF. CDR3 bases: TGCGCCAGCAGTCCGGCAGGGAGGACAGATACGCAGTATTTT.

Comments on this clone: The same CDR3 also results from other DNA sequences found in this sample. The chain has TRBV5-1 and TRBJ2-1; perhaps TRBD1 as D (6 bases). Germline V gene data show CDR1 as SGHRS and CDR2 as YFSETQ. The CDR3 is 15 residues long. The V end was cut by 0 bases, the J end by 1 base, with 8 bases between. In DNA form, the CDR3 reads TGCGCCAGCAGCTTGGCAGGGGAATCCTACAATGAGCAGTTCTTC. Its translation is CASSLAGESYNEQFF. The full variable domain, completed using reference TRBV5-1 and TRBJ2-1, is KAGVTQTPRYLIKTRGQQVTLSCSPISGHRSVSWYQQTPGQGLQFLFEYFSETQRNKGNFPGRFSGRQFSNSRSEMNVSTLELGDSALYLCASSLAGESYNEQFFGPGTRLTVL.

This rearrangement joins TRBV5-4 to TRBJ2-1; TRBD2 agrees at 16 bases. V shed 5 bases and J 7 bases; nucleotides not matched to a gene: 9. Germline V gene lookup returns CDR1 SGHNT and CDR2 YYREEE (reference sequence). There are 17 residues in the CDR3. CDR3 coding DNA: TGTGCCAGCAGTCCCGGGACTAGCGGGAGGGGTTGGAATGAGCAGTTCTTC. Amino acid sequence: CASSPGTSGRGWNEQFF.

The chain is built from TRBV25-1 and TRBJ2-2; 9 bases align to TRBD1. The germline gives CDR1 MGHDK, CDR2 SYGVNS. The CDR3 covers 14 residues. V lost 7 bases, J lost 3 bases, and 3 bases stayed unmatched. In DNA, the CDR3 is TGTGCCAGCATTGGGACAGGGTACACCGGGGAGCTGTTTTTT. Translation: CASIGTGYTGELFF.

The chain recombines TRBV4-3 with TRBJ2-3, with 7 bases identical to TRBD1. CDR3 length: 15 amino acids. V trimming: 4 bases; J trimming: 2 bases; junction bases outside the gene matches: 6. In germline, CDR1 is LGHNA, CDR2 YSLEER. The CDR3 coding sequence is TGCGCCAGCAGCCTGGGACAGCTGACCACAGATACGCAGTATTTT. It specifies CASSLGQLTTDTQYF.

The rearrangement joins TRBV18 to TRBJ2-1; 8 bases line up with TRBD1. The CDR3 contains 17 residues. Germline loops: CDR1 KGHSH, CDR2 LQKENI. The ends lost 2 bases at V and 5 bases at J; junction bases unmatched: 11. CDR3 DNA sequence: TGTGCCAGCTCACCAAACCTCGGACAGGGTCTCAACAATGAGCAGTTCTTC. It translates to CASSPNLGQGLNNEQFF.

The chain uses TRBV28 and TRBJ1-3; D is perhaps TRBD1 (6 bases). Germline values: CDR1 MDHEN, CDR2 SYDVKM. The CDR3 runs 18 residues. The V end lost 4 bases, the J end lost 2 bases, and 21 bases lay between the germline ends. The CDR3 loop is CASSWGLISVKAGNTIYF. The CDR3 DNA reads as TGTGCCAGCAGTTGGGGGCTGATATCCGTTAAGGCTGGAAACACCATATATTTT.

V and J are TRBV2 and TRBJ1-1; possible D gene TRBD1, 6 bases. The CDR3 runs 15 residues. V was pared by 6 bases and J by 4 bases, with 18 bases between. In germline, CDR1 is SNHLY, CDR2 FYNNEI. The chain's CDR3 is CASSSGGRGTTEAFF. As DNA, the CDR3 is TGTGCCAGCAGCAGTGGGGGCAGGGGAACCACTGAAGCTTTCTTT. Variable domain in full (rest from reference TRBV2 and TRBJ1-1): EPEVTQTPSHQVTQMGQEVILRCVPISNHLYFYWYRQILGQKVEFLVSFYNNEISEKSEIFDDQFSVERPDGSNFTLKIRSTKLEDSAMYFCASSSGGRGTTEAFFGQGTRLTVV.

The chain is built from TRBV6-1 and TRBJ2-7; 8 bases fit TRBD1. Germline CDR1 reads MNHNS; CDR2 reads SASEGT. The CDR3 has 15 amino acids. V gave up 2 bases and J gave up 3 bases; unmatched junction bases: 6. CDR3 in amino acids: CASSESGQGVYEQYF. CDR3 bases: TGTGCCAGCAGTGAATCTGGACAGGGTGTCTACGAGCAGTACTTC.

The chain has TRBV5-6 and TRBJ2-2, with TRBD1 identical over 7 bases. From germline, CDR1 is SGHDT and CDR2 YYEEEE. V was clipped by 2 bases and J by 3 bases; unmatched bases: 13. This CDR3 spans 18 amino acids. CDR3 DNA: TGTGCCAGCAGCTTAAACACAGTAGGGGGCGATGACACCGGGGAGCTGTTTTTT. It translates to CASSLNTVGGDDTGELFF.

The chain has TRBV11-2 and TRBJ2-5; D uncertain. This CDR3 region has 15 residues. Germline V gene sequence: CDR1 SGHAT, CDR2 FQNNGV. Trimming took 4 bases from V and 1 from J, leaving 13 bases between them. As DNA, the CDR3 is TGTGCCAGCAGCTCGACCAGACTCTCCCAAGAGACCCAGTACTTC. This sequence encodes CASSSTRLSQETQYF.

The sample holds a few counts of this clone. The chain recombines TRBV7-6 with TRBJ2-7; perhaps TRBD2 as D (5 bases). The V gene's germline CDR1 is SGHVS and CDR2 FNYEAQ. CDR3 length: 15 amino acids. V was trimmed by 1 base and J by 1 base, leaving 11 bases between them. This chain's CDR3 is CASSLDEGLSYEQYF. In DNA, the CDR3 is TGTGCCAGCAGCTTAGACGAGGGCCTTTCCTACGAGCAGTACTTC. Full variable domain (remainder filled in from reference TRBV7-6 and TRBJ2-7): GAGVSQSPRYKVTKRGQDVALRCDPISGHVSLYWYRQALGQGPEFLTYFNYEAQQDKSGLPNDRFSAERPEGSISTLTIQRTEQRDSAMYRCASSLDEGLSYEQYFGPGTRLTVT.

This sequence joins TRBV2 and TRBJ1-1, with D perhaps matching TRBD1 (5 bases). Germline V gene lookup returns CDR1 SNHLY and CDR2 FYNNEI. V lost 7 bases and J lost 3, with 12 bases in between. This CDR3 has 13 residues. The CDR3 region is CASTGRAYTEAFF. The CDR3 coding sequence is TGTGCCAGCACTGGCAGGGCTTACACTGAAGCTTTCTTT.

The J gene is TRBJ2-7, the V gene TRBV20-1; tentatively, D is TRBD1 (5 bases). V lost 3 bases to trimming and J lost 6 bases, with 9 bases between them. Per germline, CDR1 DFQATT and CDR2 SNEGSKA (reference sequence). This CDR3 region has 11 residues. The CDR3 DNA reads TGCAGTGCTAGGTCAGGGTTCGAGCAGTACTTC. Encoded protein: CSARSGFEQYF.